This T cell receptor (beta chain) was found in a study of blood T cell repertoires in COVID-19. Repertoires were generated with immunoSEQ multiplex PCR, while TCRdb's copy carries only in-frame clones and drops some. Here the sample spans roughly 200,000 clones, 86% being singletons. V lost 3 bases to trimming and J lost 5 bases, with 18 bases between them. Per the germline V gene, CDR1 is SGHRS and CDR2 is YFSETQ. The CDR3 has 15 amino acids. Sequenced input: PBMCs or T cells enriched from blood (not recorded which). This sequence joins TRBV5-1 and TRBJ2-7, with a tentative D call TRBD2 (6 bases). This TCR was sampled from a man between 40 and 49 years old with acute COVID-19. CDR3 amino acids: CASSSIRGNFNEQYF. CDR3 bases: TGCGCCAGCAGCTCGATCCGGGGGAACTTCAACGAGCAGTACTTC.